A single sample gave rise to the 22 T cell receptor beta chains below, sequenced in a study of cytomegalovirus exposure and HLA in healthy donors. Vbeta (60) and Jbeta (13) primers were used in the PCR. This table comes from immunoSEQ multiplex PCR, and its TCRdb copy is limited to in-frame clones, with some not included. The sample yields 55,000 to 75,000 clones, of which the top ten take up around 1.6%. Sequencing used PBMCs. All receptors come from a woman aged 30 to 39 in good health and CMV-seronegative.

The chain couples TRBV5-1 to TRBJ2-7, with 8 bases aligning to TRBD1. With V trimmed by 4 bases and J by 3 bases, 21 bases remained unmatched. CDR1 is SGHRS and CDR2 is YFSETQ in the germline V gene. The CDR3 extends over 19 amino acids. CDR3 coding DNA: TGCGCCAGCAGCCCAAAACGACAGGGACCCCAGGGGGCTTACTACGAGCAGTACTTC. Residues: CASSPKRQGPQGAYYEQYF.

V and J are TRBV6-6 and TRBJ2-5; a weak D match, TRBD2 (6 bases). Trimming stripped 11 bases from V and 7 bases from J, with 20 bases between. CDR1 and CDR2 (germline): MNHNY, SVGAGI (reference sequence). CDR3 size: 13 residues. The DNA for the CDR3 is TGTGCCTCCTCAGGACGGGAGCTGGGGACCCAGTACTTC. It is translated as CASSGRELGTQYF.

The CDR3 DNA sequence: TGTGCCAGCAGTGGCTGGGCCCAAGAGACCCAGTACTTC. The encoded protein is CASSGWAQETQYF. The genes are TRBV14 and TRBJ2-5; the D is unclear. V was shortened by 6 bases and J by 1 base, with 9 bases between the two germline ends. The germline gives CDR1 SGHDN, CDR2 FVKESK. This CDR3 has 13 amino acids.

The chain employs TRBV29-1 and TRBJ2-7, with 10 positions matching TRBD2. This CDR3 comprises 15 residues. Germline assignment: CDR1 SQVTM and CDR2 ANQGSEA. Unmatched junction bases numbered 9, after V lost 4 bases and J lost 3 bases. CDR3: CSVGGGSGGYYEQYF. CDR3 in DNA: TGCAGCGTTGGAGGGGGTAGCGGGGGGTACTACGAGCAGTACTTC.

The chain couples TRBV4-2 to TRBJ2-7; possible D gene TRBD2, 6 bases. The germline V gene has CDR1 LGHNA and CDR2 YNFKEQ. V lost 5 bases to trimming and J lost 3 bases, with 17 bases between them. The CDR3 consists of 15 residues. The CDR3 sequence is CASSAGTSEGYEQYF. CDR3 coding DNA: TGTGCCAGCAGCGCTGGGACTTCCGAAGGCTACGAGCAGTACTTC.

This rearrangement joins TRBV7-9 to TRBJ2-3; TRBD2 aligns across 8 bases. CDR3 length: 14 amino acids. Germline V gene data show CDR1 as SEHNR and CDR2 as FQNEAQ (reference sequence). The ends lost 2 bases at V and 6 bases at J; junction bases unmatched: 4. The CDR3 sequence: CASSLPAGDDTQYF. CDR3 coding DNA: TGTGCCAGCAGCTTACCAGCGGGGGATGATACGCAGTATTTT.

The chain is built from TRBV18 and TRBJ2-4, with a tentative D call TRBD2 (6 bases). CDR1 KGHSH and CDR2 LQKENI come from the germline V gene. V was clipped by 3 bases and J by 1 base, with 10 bases between them. The CDR3 sequence is 15 residues long. As DNA, the CDR3 is TGTGCCAGCTCACCGGAGCGGGTTGCCAAAAACATTCAGTACTTC. Protein product: CASSPERVAKNIQYF.

This CDR3 reads CASSILEEETQYF. In DNA, the CDR3 is TGTGCCAGCTCAATACTAGAGGAGGAGACCCAGTACTTC. The chain joins TRBV18 to TRBJ2-5; D might be TRBD2 (5 bases). This CDR3 has 13 amino acids. V lost 5 bases and J lost 5, with 12 bases in between. CDR1 KGHSH and CDR2 LQKENI come from the germline V gene.

The V and J genes are TRBV27 and TRBJ2-2, with TRBD1 identical over 9 bases. Germline trimming cut 5 bases from V and 5 bases from J; bases unmatched to any gene: 9. CDR1 is MNHEY and CDR2 is SMNVEV in the germline V gene (reference sequence). CDR3 length: 16 residues. The CDR3 coding sequence is TGTGCCAGCAGTCCCCCGACAGGGGGTGCGACCGGGGAGCTGTTTTTT. It codes for CASSPPTGGATGELFF.

This sequence joins TRBV11-3 and TRBJ1-1; 7 nucleotides align to TRBD1. The CDR3 totals 13 residues. The ends lost 3 bases at V and 3 bases at J; junction bases unmatched: 1. Germline V lookup: CDR1 SGHNT, CDR2 YENEEA. The CDR3 DNA is TGTGCCAGCAGCTTCACAGGGGACACTGAAGCTTTCTTT. Amino acids: CASSFTGDTEAFF.

Details on this clone: The junction shows a germline mismatch at one end, possibly a read error. The chain uses TRBV25-1 and TRBJ1-1; perhaps TRBD1 as D (5 bases). Germline CDR1 and CDR2: MGHDK and SYGVNS. There are 12 residues in the CDR3. The CDR3 sequence is CASTISGTEDFF. The DNA for the CDR3 is TGTGCCAGCACAATCTCAGGGACTGAAGATTTCTTT.

J is TRBJ1-6 and V is TRBV10-3; D perhaps matches TRBD1 (5 bases). Germline loops: CDR1 ENHRY, CDR2 SYGVKD. Trimming took 3 bases from V and 9 from J, leaving 15 bases between them. This CDR3 is built from 15 residues. In DNA, the CDR3 is TGTGCCATCAGTGATAATGGGGAGGGGCTTTCACCCCTCCACTTT. Protein sequence: CAISDNGEGLSPLHF.

The chain employs TRBV11-2 and TRBJ2-7; the match to TRBD2 covers 7 bases. The CDR3 sequence is 14 residues long. Germline CDR1 reads SGHAT; CDR2 reads FQNNGV. Germline trimming cut 2 bases from V and 6 bases from J; bases unmatched to any gene: 7. The CDR3 sequence: CASSLTRGVSEQYF. The CDR3 nucleotides read TGTGCCAGCAGCTTAACACGGGGGGTAAGCGAGCAGTACTTC. Drawing the rest from reference TRBV11-2 and TRBJ2-7, the complete variable domain is EAGVAQSPRYKIIEKRQSVAFWCNPISGHATLYWYQQILGQGPKLLIQFQNNGVVDDSQLPKDRFSAERLKGVDSTLKIQPAKLEDSAVYLCASSLTRGVSEQYFGPGTRLTVT.

The gene calls are TRBV28 and TRBJ1-2, with D perhaps TRBD1 (6 bases). This CDR3 has 12 amino acids. The germline gives CDR1 MDHEN, CDR2 SYDVKM. The V end lost 6 bases, the J end lost 7 bases, and 12 bases lay between the germline ends. The CDR3 sequence: CASRGTTSGYTF. Here the CDR3 DNA reads TGTGCCAGCAGAGGGACAACCTCTGGCTACACCTTC.

This chain uses TRBV27 with TRBJ1-1, with D unclear. The CDR3 length is 15 residues. V gave up 5 bases and J gave up 3 bases, with 16 bases separating them. CDR1 is MNHEY and CDR2 is SMNVEV in the germline V gene (reference sequence). CDR3 sequence reads: CASSPYHRGHTEAFF. The CDR3 bases are TGTGCCAGCAGTCCTTACCATCGAGGGCACACTGAAGCTTTCTTT.

The rearrangement uses TRBV7-8 and TRBJ1-1; maybe TRBD1 (5 bases). The ends were cut back, 5 bases at V and 0 bases at J, with 10 bases in the middle. The CDR3 sequence is 14 residues long. CDR1 is SGHVS and CDR2 is FQNEAQ in the germline V gene. The CDR3 bases are TGTGCCAGCAGCCCCACGGGGGTGAACACTGAAGCTTTCTTT. Translated, it gives CASSPTGVNTEAFF.

V usage is TRBV4-2 and J usage is TRBJ1-4, with TRBD1 matching 7 bases. This CDR3 comprises 16 residues. V gave up 3 bases and J gave up 4 bases; unmatched junction bases: 8. The germline gives CDR1 LGHNA, CDR2 YNFKEQ. CDR3 loop: CASSHPIGQDNEKLFF. DNA for the CDR3: TGTGCCAGCAGCCACCCAATAGGACAGGATAATGAAAAACTGTTTTTT.

V is TRBV5-6 and J is TRBJ1-5, with D possibly matching TRBD1 (5 bases). Trimming took off 5 bases at V and 0 bases at J, with 12 bases between the two ends. The CDR3 is made up of 15 amino acids. Germline loops: CDR1 SGHDT, CDR2 YYEEEE. The CDR3 is CASSPQGVSNQPQHF. The DNA of the CDR3 is TGTGCCAGCAGTCCCCAGGGTGTTAGCAATCAGCCCCAGCATTTT.

The V and J genes are TRBV6-5 and TRBJ1-1; D gene unclear. The CDR3 totals 13 residues. From germline, CDR1 is MNHEY and CDR2 SVGAGI. V was shortened by 2 bases and J by 3 bases, with 7 bases between the two germline ends. The CDR3 here is CASSYGPYTEAFF. As DNA, the CDR3 is TGTGCCAGCAGTTACGGGCCCTACACTGAAGCTTTCTTT.

The chain is built from TRBV10-3 and TRBJ1-2; TRBD1 might be the D (6 bases). Germline-derived CDR1 and CDR2 are ENHRY and SYGVKD. Between the trimmed V and J ends, which lost 0 bases and 7 bases, there was a span of 12 bases. The CDR3 is made up of 14 amino acids. The CDR3 protein is CAISESTQGVGYTF. CDR3 bases: TGTGCCATCAGTGAGTCGACACAGGGTGTTGGCTACACCTTC.

The V call is TRBV2, the J call TRBJ1-1, with 7 bases that match TRBD1. CDR1 is SNHLY, CDR2 FYNNEI, per germline. The junction had 7 bases not matched to a gene; V was cut back by 4 bases and J by 8 bases. The length of the CDR3 is 13 residues. The CDR3: CASSGAGQQEAFF. The CDR3 DNA reads TGTGCCAGCAGTGGGGCGGGACAGCAAGAAGCTTTCTTT.

The genes are TRBV5-1 and TRBJ2-7; D not resolved. This CDR3 spans 14 amino acids. Germline CDR1 is SGHRS and CDR2 is YFSETQ. Deletions cut 0 bases from V and 0 bases from J, with 7 bases between. This chain's CDR3 is CASSLAPISYEQYF. In DNA form, the CDR3 reads TGCGCCAGCAGCTTGGCCCCTATCTCCTACGAGCAGTACTTC.